This T cell receptor (beta chain) was found in a study of regulatory and conventional T cells in RAG deficiency. General study findings and limits: In Omenn syndrome, sorted "Tregs" may be peripherally activated cells. Shannon entropy was markedly lower and Simpson indices higher in RAG-deficient patients than control T-cell subsets.

Genomic DNA came from blood conventional CD4+ T cells gated CD25-low CD127-high. A remark on this clone: The antigen is not known.

Some clones are missing from TCRdb's copy, which holds only in-frame ones; the method was immunoSEQ multiplex PCR. The table records roughly 35,000 clones, about 70% of them present only once. These same records also appear under a second study, on regulatory T cells. From that second work: The PCR used 52 TRBV and 13 TRBJ primers. In patients, unique TRB V-J pairs were restricted and V/J usage skewed, especially in Tregs.

The source material was CD4+ effector T cells sorted from blood. This receptor was identified in a human donor in good health.

The DNA for the CDR3 is TGCGCCAGCAGCCAAGGGTTGTTGGACCAAGAGACCCAGTACTTC. The encoded protein is CASSQGLLDQETQYF. The chain recombines TRBV4-1 with TRBJ2-5; no definite D call. Germline CDR1 and CDR2: MGHRA and YSYEKL. The CDR3 covers 15 residues. The V end lost 1 base, the J end lost 0 bases, and 9 bases lay between the germline ends.